The rows below give T cell receptor beta chains drawn from one sample of a study of blood T cell repertoires in COVID-19. Produced via immunoSEQ multiplex PCR; TCRdb's table is partial and in-frame only. The sample has around 400,000 clones, around 87% seen once. The sequenced material came from peripheral blood. Receptor source: a young woman with COVID-19, enrolled during active disease. The CDR3 runs from the conserved cysteine through the conserved F or W. Each record gives: J gene, V gene, CDR3 protein.

TRBJ1-1 TRBV27 CASSFSAEGNTEAFF
TRBJ1-5 TRBV6-5 CASSYEGGNQPQHF
TRBJ1-2 TRBV2 CASSGRGLSYGYTF
TRBJ1-1 TRBV9 CASSVGGGRNTEAFF
TRBJ1-5 TRBV4-3 CASSHTGTGHQPQHF
TRBJ1-5 TRBV5-4 CASSLGEDQPQHF
TRBJ2-5 TRBV6-6 CASSPGLAGETQYF
TRBJ2-3 TRBV7-9 CASSLSTSGTDTQYF
TRBJ1-2 TRBV2 CASTNGQVAWGYTF
TRBJ1-1 TRBV30 CAWSPDRENTEAFF
TRBJ2-7 TRBV9 CASSPWGDRGPGEQYF
TRBJ1-2 TRBV14 CASSQVDRIYGYTF